These 32 T cell receptor beta chains were sequenced from one sample in a study of blood T cell repertoires in COVID-19. Using immunoSEQ multiplex PCR, the repertoire was profiled, and TCRdb retains in-frame clones only, with some absent. The sample carries around 260,000 clones, approximately 92% recorded once. What was sequenced was peripheral blood. The receptors stem from a person in their late teens or twenties with COVID-19, enrolled during active disease.

The chain combines TRBV7-2 with TRBJ2-2, with 7 bases fitting TRBD1. Germline lookup yields CDR1 SGHTA and CDR2 FQGNSA. The CDR3 has 16 amino acids. V dropped 5 bases and J dropped 0; count of bases not matched to a gene: 6. The CDR3 is CASSTRQGANTGELFF. The CDR3 DNA follows: TGTGCCAGCAGCACCCGACAGGGCGCGAACACCGGGGAGCTGTTTTTT.

The chain combines TRBV4-2 with TRBJ2-5, with 16 bases lining up with TRBD2. Trimming cost V 4 bases and J 2 bases; bases outside gene matches: 7. Per germline, CDR1 LGHNA and CDR2 YNFKEQ. The CDR3 is made up of 18 amino acids. CDR3 coding DNA: TGTGCCAGCAGCCTAGGCAAGGGACTAGCGGGAGGGCAAGAGACCCAGTACTTC. Protein sequence: CASSLGKGLAGGQETQYF.

The chain carries TRBV30 and TRBJ2-7; 10 nucleotides align to TRBD2. Trimming took 1 base from V and 5 from J; bases not matched to a gene: 5. Germline V gene lookup returns CDR1 GTSNPN and CDR2 SVGIG (reference sequence). The CDR3 contains 14 residues. The CDR3 loop is CAWSALAGVDEQYF. As DNA, the CDR3 is TGTGCCTGGAGTGCGCTAGCGGGAGTGGACGAGCAGTACTTC.

This chain connects TRBV9 to TRBJ1-2; possible D gene TRBD1, 6 bases. This CDR3 comprises 14 residues. CDR1 is SGDLS, CDR2 YYNGEE, per germline. Trimming shortened V by 4 bases and J by 5 bases, and 15 bases separated the two germline ends. In DNA, the CDR3 is TGTGCCAGCAGCCCCCAGACAGGAGGATATGGCTACACCTTC. Encoded protein: CASSPQTGGYGYTF.

The V gene is TRBV6-1, the J gene TRBJ2-7; D perhaps matches TRBD2 (5 bases). Trimming shortened V by 2 bases and J by 6 bases, and 23 bases separated the two germline ends. This CDR3 has 17 residues. The germline gives CDR1 MNHNS, CDR2 SASEGT. CDR3 sequence (DNA): TGTGCCAGCAGTGAATTGATCGGCCCTCGAGGGTCGCTCGAGCAGTACTTC. Its translation is CASSELIGPRGSLEQYF.

This clone was detected only once. V and J are TRBV28 and TRBJ1-5; D not resolved. The CDR3 runs 14 residues. The germline V gene has CDR1 MDHEN and CDR2 SYDVKM. V lost 7 bases and J 4 bases, leaving 14 bases between the germline ends. The CDR3 nucleotides are TGTGCCAGCAATGGAGGCACTGGAAATCAGCCCCAGCATTTT. Translating gives CASNGGTGNQPQHF.

The J gene is TRBJ2-1, the V gene TRBV19, with 10 bases aligning to TRBD2. This CDR3 has 16 amino acids. The junction had 7 bases not matched to a gene; V was cut back by 1 base and J by 7 bases. Germline V gives CDR1 LNHDA, CDR2 SQIVND (reference sequence). CDR3 loop: CASSIVPAGGLNEQFF. The CDR3 DNA sequence: TGTGCCAGTAGTATAGTGCCAGCGGGAGGGCTTAATGAGCAGTTCTTC.

V and J are TRBV25-1 and TRBJ1-4; the D is unclear. CDR1 is MGHDK, CDR2 SYGVNS, per germline. Trimming pared 0 bases from V and 4 bases from J, leaving 9 bases between. There are 15 residues in the CDR3. Here the CDR3 DNA reads TGTGCCAGCAGTGAATACGCCGCGAATAATGAAAAACTGTTTTTT. It translates to CASSEYAANNEKLFF.

CDR3 DNA: TGCAGTGCTAGTGGGACAGGGGGCTACTATGGCTACACCTTC. Translated: CSASGTGGYYGYTF. The rearrangement uses TRBV20-1 and TRBJ1-2, with 12 bases aligning to TRBD1. V gave up 3 bases and J gave up 3 bases; unmatched junction bases: 2. Germline V lookup: CDR1 DFQATT, CDR2 SNEGSKA (reference sequence). This CDR3 is 14 amino acids long.

The V call is TRBV7-8, the J call TRBJ2-3; D is undetermined. The V gene's germline CDR1 is SGHVS and CDR2 FQNEAQ. The CDR3 loop spans 15 amino acids. V lost 5 bases to trimming and J lost 5 bases, with 17 bases between them. As DNA, the CDR3 is TGTGCCAGCAGCCCCCCGGGTGTCCCTGGAGATACGCAGTATTTT. Amino acids: CASSPPGVPGDTQYF.

The chain uses TRBV29-1 and TRBJ1-1, with 7 bases that match TRBD1. CDR3 length equals 12 residues. Trimming cost V 4 bases and J 1 base; bases outside gene matches: 0. Germline V gene sequence: CDR1 SQVTM, CDR2 ANQGSEA. The chain's CDR3 is CSVGQGNTEAFF. CDR3 bases: TGCAGCGTTGGACAGGGGAACACTGAAGCTTTCTTT.

The CDR3 spells CASSLRRGRASYEQYF. In nucleotides, the CDR3 is TGTGCCAGCAGTTTACGACGCGGGAGGGCCTCCTACGAGCAGTACTTC. This rearrangement joins TRBV27 to TRBJ2-7; 9 nucleotides line up with TRBD2. Germline-derived CDR1 and CDR2 are MNHEY and SMNVEV (reference sequence). The CDR3 extends over 16 amino acids. The J segment lost 0 bases and the V segment lost 2 bases, leaving 5 bases of the junction unmatched.

The CDR3 reads CASSPRTGGTEAFF. The CDR3 region has the DNA TGTGCCAGCTCACCTCGGACAGGGGGTACTGAAGCTTTCTTT. V and J are TRBV18 and TRBJ1-1, with 10 bases aligning to TRBD1. Trimming took 3 bases from V and 5 from J; bases not matched to a gene: 3. The CDR3 totals 14 residues. Germline V gene lookup returns CDR1 KGHSH and CDR2 LQKENI.

The chain combines TRBV7-6 with TRBJ2-1; 8 nucleotides line up with TRBD2. Germline V gene sequence: CDR1 SGHVS, CDR2 FNYEAQ. V trimming: 5 bases; J trimming: 0 bases; junction bases outside the gene matches: 9. The CDR3 length is 17 residues. CDR3 in amino acids: CASSPSGGTYSYNEQFF. CDR3 nucleotides: TGTGCCAGCAGCCCAAGCGGGGGAACCTACTCCTACAATGAGCAGTTCTTC.

V usage is TRBV2 and J usage is TRBJ2-1; 12 bases map to TRBD2. The junction had 12 bases not matched to a gene; V was cut back by 7 bases and J by 8 bases. CDR3 length: 16 amino acids. Per the germline V gene, CDR1 is SNHLY and CDR2 is FYNNEI. CDR3 sequence reads: CASTKRRLAGVHEQFF. The CDR3 DNA sequence: TGTGCCAGCACCAAGAGGAGACTAGCGGGAGTTCATGAGCAGTTCTTC.

The chain joins TRBV25-1 to TRBJ2-7, with a tentative D call TRBD1 (7 bases). The V gene's germline CDR1 is MGHDK and CDR2 SYGVNS. V was cut by 4 bases and J by 4 bases, with 11 bases left in between. There are 13 residues in the CDR3. The CDR3 bases are TGTGCCAGCAGTGGACAGGGAGGATACGAGCAGTACTTC. Amino acid sequence: CASSGQGGYEQYF.

The chain carries TRBV21-1 and TRBJ1-2; the table's D gene call, TRBD1, was not cross checked with the DNA. TRBV21-1 is a known pseudogene. The CDR3 consists of 15 residues. The CDR3 nucleotides are TGTGCCAGCAACATCAAGGGGGTAACGGTCGATGGCTACACCTTC. Protein: CASNIKGVTVDGYTF.

This clone was picked up one time. The chain recombines TRBV12-5 with TRBJ2-5, with 9 bases matching TRBD2. CDR3 length equals 14 residues. After removal of 5 bases from V and 3 bases from J, the junction contained 4 bases not matched to a gene. Germline CDR1 reads LGHNT; CDR2 reads FRNRAP. CDR3 in amino acids: CASGRSGSEETQYF. CDR3 bases: TGTGCTAGTGGTCGTAGCGGGAGTGAAGAGACCCAGTACTTC.

The rearrangement joins TRBV4-2 to TRBJ1-1; TRBD1 might be the D (5 bases). Germline V lookup: CDR1 LGHNA, CDR2 YNFKEQ. This CDR3 region has 16 residues. Trimming pared 0 bases from V and 4 bases from J, leaving 15 bases between. CDR3 coding DNA: TGTGCCAGCAGCCAAGAGAGGACACCCCAGGGCACTGAAGCTTTCTTT. This translates into CASSQERTPQGTEAFF.

This clone was seen more than once but under ten times. The rearrangement links TRBV6-2 or TRBV6-3 to TRBJ1-5; 9 bases are a match to TRBD1. Germline CDR1 is MNHEY and CDR2 is SVGEGT. The junction had 9 bases not matched to a gene; V was cut back by 5 bases and J by 4 bases. The length of the CDR3 is 16 residues. The CDR3 protein is CASSPLPGQGNQPQHF. The CDR3 DNA is TGTGCCAGCAGTCCCCTCCCCGGACAGGGGAATCAGCCCCAGCATTTT.

The J gene is TRBJ2-3, the V gene TRBV7-9; D perhaps matches TRBD2 (5 bases). The germline V and J ends were trimmed by 5 bases and 6 bases, with 12 bases remaining between them. The CDR3 totals 13 residues. Germline CDR1 SEHNR, CDR2 FQNEAQ (reference sequence). The CDR3: CASSPRGLDTQYF. The CDR3 DNA follows: TGTGCCAGCAGCCCCCGGGGTCTGGATACGCAGTATTTT.

V and J are TRBV9 and TRBJ1-4; tentative D call: TRBD1 (6 bases). The V gene's germline CDR1 is SGDLS and CDR2 YYNGEE. The CDR3 runs to 14 residues. V lost 2 bases and J 6 bases, leaving 11 bases between the germline ends. In nucleotides, the CDR3 is TGTGCCAGCAGCGTGGGATCAGGGGATGAAAAACTGTTTTTT. Translating gives CASSVGSGDEKLFF.

The chain is built from TRBV5-6 and TRBJ2-3, with a possible D match to TRBD1 (5 bases). Germline CDR1 reads SGHDT; CDR2 reads YYEEEE. The V and J ends lost 3 bases and 3 bases respectively, with 17 bases between them. CDR3 size: 16 residues. CDR3 sequence (DNA): TGTGCCAGCAGCTCGCAGGGAACGGACATTACAGATACGCAGTATTTT. It specifies CASSSQGTDITDTQYF.

This clone is a singleton in its sample. The V and J genes are TRBV4-2 and TRBJ2-7; D perhaps matches TRBD1 (5 bases). Trimming stripped 3 bases from V and 2 bases from J, with 17 bases between. This CDR3 comprises 16 residues. Germline CDR1 is LGHNA and CDR2 is YNFKEQ. The CDR3 nucleotides read TGTGCCAGCAGCCAGGAAGAGGCCCAGGACACCTACGAGCAGTACTTC. It encodes CASSQEEAQDTYEQYF.

The rearrangement uses TRBV25-1 and TRBJ2-1; tentatively, D is TRBD2 (5 bases). This CDR3 spans 14 amino acids. Trimming left V 4 bases short and J 0 bases short, with 7 bases between. CDR1 is MGHDK, CDR2 SYGVNS, per germline. CDR3 loop: CASSGRGSYNEQFF. CDR3 nucleotides: TGTGCCAGCAGTGGACGGGGCTCCTACAATGAGCAGTTCTTC.

J is TRBJ1-6 and V is TRBV7-2; TRBD1 might be the D (5 bases). Germline V lookup: CDR1 SGHTA, CDR2 FQGNSA. Trimming removed 3 bases at V and 10 bases at J, with 13 bases between. The CDR3 consists of 14 residues. In nucleotides, the CDR3 is TGTGCCAGCAGCTTTACGGGGAGGGGCTCACCCCTCCACTTT. It translates to CASSFTGRGSPLHF.

This chain links TRBV6-6 with TRBJ2-5; TRBD1 might be the D (5 bases). The V end was cut by 4 bases, the J end by 2 bases, with 17 bases between. The CDR3 has 16 amino acids. Germline CDR1 reads MNHNY; CDR2 reads SVGAGI (reference sequence). The CDR3 sequence is CASSFSPDTGQETQYF. CDR3 bases: TGTGCCAGCAGTTTCAGCCCGGACACAGGTCAAGAGACCCAGTACTTC.

In DNA, the CDR3 is TGCGCCAGCAGACAGGGGGAGGATGGCTACACCTTC. It encodes CASRQGEDGYTF. The genes are TRBV5-1 and TRBJ1-2; 8 bases line up with TRBD1. V lost 5 bases and J lost 6; bases outside the gene matches: 3. CDR1 and CDR2 from the germline V gene are SGHRS and YFSETQ. The CDR3 totals 12 residues.

This chain joins TRBV19 and TRBJ1-2; perhaps TRBD1 as D (5 bases). In germline, CDR1 is LNHDA, CDR2 SQIVND (reference sequence). Trimming removed 5 bases at V and 10 bases at J, with 14 bases between. The CDR3 is 12 amino acids. DNA for the CDR3: TGTGCCAGTAGTCCGGGCCCGGGGGACTACACCTTC. The encoded protein is CASSPGPGDYTF. Drawing the rest from reference TRBV19 and TRBJ1-2, the complete variable domain is DGGITQSPKYLFRKEGQNVTLSCEQNLNHDAMYWYRQDPGQGLRLIYYSQIVNDFQKGDIAEGYSVSREKKESFPLTVTSAQKNPTAFYLCASSPGPGDYTFGSGTRLTVV.

CDR3 sequence reads: CASYDGTLGETQYF. CDR3 coding DNA: TGCGCCAGCTACGATGGGACTTTGGGAGAGACCCAGTACTTC. This sequence joins TRBV5-1 and TRBJ2-5, with a possible D match to TRBD2 (6 bases). Germline V lookup: CDR1 SGHRS, CDR2 YFSETQ. This CDR3 has 14 residues. The V gene lost 7 bases and the J gene lost 4 bases, with 17 bases spanning the gap. The full variable domain, rest sourced from reference TRBV5-1 and TRBJ2-5, is KAGVTQTPRYLIKTRGQQVTLSCSPISGHRSVSWYQQTPGQGLQFLFEYFSETQRNKGNFPGRFSGRQFSNSRSEMNVSTLELGDSALYLCASYDGTLGETQYFGPGTRLLVL.

CDR3 sequence (DNA): TGTGCCAGCAGCGTAGAGCCGGGGGGCGGTAACACTGAAGCTTTCTTT. Residues: CASSVEPGGGNTEAFF. The rearrangement links TRBV9 to TRBJ1-1; D might be TRBD1 (6 bases). The CDR3 sequence is 16 residues long. The V gene lost 0 bases and the J gene lost 2 bases, with 14 bases spanning the gap. Germline CDR1 and CDR2: SGDLS and YYNGEE.

Here the CDR3 DNA reads TGTGCCAGCTCACCACCCAGGGGAGCAACTAATGAAAAACTGTTTTTT. Translation: CASSPPRGATNEKLFF. The chain employs TRBV18 and TRBJ1-4, with D maybe TRBD1 (6 bases). This CDR3 has 16 residues. Trimming pared 0 bases from V and 0 bases from J, leaving 8 bases between. Germline V lookup: CDR1 KGHSH, CDR2 LQKENI. Filled out from reference TRBV18 and TRBJ1-4, the complete variable domain reads NAGVMQNPRHLVRRRGQEARLRCSPMKGHSHVYWYRQLPEEGLKFMVYLQKENIIDESGMPKERFSAEFPKEGPSILRIQQVVRGDSAAYFCASSPPRGATNEKLFFGSGTQLSVL.